Included here is one T cell receptor (beta chain) sequence, with context. The specificity of this receptor is unknown. Within one base of it there is no much larger clone, and no base qualities were kept. The donors were some 39 Caucasian individuals from Russia, aged roughly 6 to 100 years, who were systemically healthy. Each donor gave around 9.9 milliliters of peripheral blood, collected into EDTA-treated Vacutainer tubes. PBMCs were isolated by Ficoll-Paque density-gradient centrifugation, with at least 6 million obtained per sample. Total RNA was extracted from PBMCs with Trizol reagent, with at least 6 micrograms obtained per sample. The percentages of naive CD45RAhigh/CD27high T cells were determined by flow cytometry on a PBMC aliquot from every donor. Libraries were constructed by 5' RACE. These reads were obtained on an Illumina HiSeq 2500. A second roughly 7 to 11 cycle PCR used a sample-barcoded 5' primer and a J-beta primer mix. A template-switch 5' adaptor carrying 12 random nucleotides introduced a unique molecular identifier onto each TCR beta cDNA molecule. At least 2.5 million CDR3-containing paired-end reads were obtained from each sample. First-strand cDNA synthesis was performed from all RNA using the Mint cDNA synthesis kit, with priming by a TRBC-specific oligonucleotide. All cDNA was treated with uracil-DNA glycosylase and then went through a first 18-cycle PCR with the universal primers M1SS and BC2_uni_R. Per the source publication's procedure: For normalization, 1 million high-quality reads, each with a distinct molecular identifier, were randomly selected from each sample. Instead of being binned into consensus sequences, reads with shared molecular identifiers were discarded. MiTCR, set to a Q25 quality threshold and the strictest error-elimination algorithm, was used for CDR3 identification, clonotype clustering and error correction. Lower-bound total TCR beta diversity was estimated with a nonparametric unseen species model using Euler transformation. TCRdb redid the processing of the public reads, applying fastp at Q25 and MiXCR, and retained in-frame beta chains. Rows are unified per CDR3 protein, each entry keeping the most common DNA and genes. It is TCRdb's table, rather than the study itself, that gives the V and J calls and clone size. This sample lists roughly 700,000 distinct CDR3 sequences; about half were detected once. Jointly, the top ten make up roughly 30% of the sample.

The source of the sample is a study of blood T cells in healthy people across ages (dated by TCRdb to between 2014 and 2017). Some background on the complete study: In model experiments, template switching captured roughly one uniquely barcoded TCR beta cDNA molecule for every two T cells. Donors were grouped into four age groups: young (average 16 years), middle-aged (about 38), aged (approximately 58) and long-lived (over 80). To avoid experimental bias, donors of different ages were distributed randomly across sequencing lanes. Two additional independent replicas of 1 million unique cDNA reads from the same blood draw were analyzed for two donors (one aged 18 to 30 and one aged 80 or older). Age-related changes in TCR beta repertoire diversity were measured in the study by deep sequencing normalized with unique cDNA molecular identifiers.

Study-level results and caveats: The percentage of naive T cells measured by flow cytometry correlated strongly with observed TCR beta diversity. The CMV infection status of donors was not known, potentially confounding age-related changes in expanded clonotypes. Since profiling was done on bulk unsorted PBMCs, naive and antigen-experienced compartments could not be conclusively compared. Total diversity estimates from one million sequenced T cells were considered lower bounds and underestimates. Observed TCR beta diversity per million T cells fell roughly linearly with age, and a significant reduction was already apparent by age roughly 41. Compared with the aged group, more naive CD4+ T cells, fewer expanded clones and increased TCR diversity were shown by the long-lived group, suggesting age selection.

CDR1 and CDR2 are read off the germline V gene (reference sequence) as DFQATT and SNEGSKA. Including the terminal cysteine and phenylalanine, the CDR3 comprises 11 residues. Only the CDR3 portion is preserved as DNA: 33 bases, with reading frame beginning at the first base. Germline trimming: 6 bases from V, 9 bases from J; junction bases outside gene matches: 5. Input material: blood. The clonotype was recovered from a woman aged 60-75 years in good health. The chain couples TRBV20-1 to TRBJ2-1; a stretch of 7 junction bases matches TRBD2. In nucleotides, the sequence is TGCAGTGCGCCCAAGCGGGGTGAGCAGTTCTTC. It specifies CSAPKRGEQFF.